This paragraph reports one T cell receptor (beta chain). The junction differs from germline at one of its ends, possibly a read error. The data belong to a study of blood T cells in healthy people across ages. The CDR3 contains 12 residues. Germline assignment: CDR1 SGHAT and CDR2 FQDESV (reference sequence). A J-beta primer mix and a sample-barcoded 5' primer were used in a second PCR of about 7 to 12 cycles. TCRdb analysed the 5' RACE reads with MiXCR anew, one entry per CDR3 protein. Here the sample spans over 500,000 distinct CDR3 sequences, roughly a quarter being singletons. The same data also went into a second study, on T cells of mothers and their children.

Sequenced material: blood. The V and J genes are TRBV11-1 and TRBJ1-4; weak D call: TRBD1 (6 bases). The receptor's source is a boy between 2 and 10 years old in good health. CDR3 bases: TGTGCCAGTAGCTCACAGGGACCTAAACTGTTTTTT. Protein sequence: CASSSQGPKLFF.